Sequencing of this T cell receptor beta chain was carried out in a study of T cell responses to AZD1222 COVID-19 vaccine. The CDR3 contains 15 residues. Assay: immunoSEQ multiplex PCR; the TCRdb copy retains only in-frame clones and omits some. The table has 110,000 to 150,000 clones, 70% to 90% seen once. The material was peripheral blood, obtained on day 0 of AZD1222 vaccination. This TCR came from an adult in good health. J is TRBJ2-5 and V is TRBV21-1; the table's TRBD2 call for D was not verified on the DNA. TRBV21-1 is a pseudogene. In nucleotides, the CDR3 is TGTGCCAGCAGCCCCTGGCCCCTAGGCCAAGAGACCCAGTACTTC. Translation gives CASSPWPLGQETQYF.